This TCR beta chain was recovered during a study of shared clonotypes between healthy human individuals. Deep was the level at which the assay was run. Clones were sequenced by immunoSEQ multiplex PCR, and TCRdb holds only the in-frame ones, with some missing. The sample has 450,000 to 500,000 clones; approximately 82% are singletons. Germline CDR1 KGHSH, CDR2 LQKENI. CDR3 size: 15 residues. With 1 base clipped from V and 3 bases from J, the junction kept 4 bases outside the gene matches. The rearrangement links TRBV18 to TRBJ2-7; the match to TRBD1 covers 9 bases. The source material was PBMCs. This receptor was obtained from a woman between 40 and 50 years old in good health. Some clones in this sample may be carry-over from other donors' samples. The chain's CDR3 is CASSPQDRGFYEQYF. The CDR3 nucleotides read TGTGCCAGCTCACCACAGGACAGGGGTTTCTACGAGCAGTACTTC. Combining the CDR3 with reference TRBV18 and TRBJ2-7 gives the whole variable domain NAGVMQNPRHLVRRRGQEARLRCSPMKGHSHVYWYRQLPEEGLKFMVYLQKENIIDESGMPKERFSAEFPKEGPSILRIQQVVRGDSAAYFCASSPQDRGFYEQYFGPGTRLTVT.